The 2 T cell receptor beta chains below come from one sample, sequenced in a study of T cells in Graves' hyperthyroidism and ophthalmopathy. Amplified TCR beta CDR3 regions came from RNA transcripts. With the HTBI primer set, the TCR CDR3 went through a first round of RT-PCR. Each CDR3 protein gets one entry after TCRdb re-called the multiplex PCR reads with MiXCR. This table holds approximately 400,000 distinct CDR3 sequences, around 13% found once. The sample consisted of blood. These receptors originate from a woman aged 25-40 years with Graves' ophthalmopathy.

In its sample, this clonotype was seen many times. The J gene is TRBJ1-2, the V gene TRBV29-1, with 8 nucleotides matching TRBD1. The length of the CDR3 is 15 residues. Germline V gives CDR1 SQVTM, CDR2 ANQGSEA. The J segment lost 5 bases and the V segment lost 6 bases, leaving 14 bases of the junction unmatched. Here the CDR3 DNA reads TGCAGCGTGGACAGGGTCGGTACCTACCGGTATGGCTACACCTTC. Its translation is CSVDRVGTYRYGYTF.

This clonotype was observed a few times. The CDR3 DNA reads as TGTGCCAGCAGCCCTCTTGGGGGAACCCAAGAGACCCAGTACTTC. Its protein product is CASSPLGGTQETQYF. J is TRBJ2-5 and V is TRBV9, with D possibly being TRBD1 or TRBD2 (5 bases each). This CDR3 comprises 15 residues. V dropped 4 bases and J dropped 1 base, with 14 bases sitting between them. Germline loops: CDR1 SGDLS, CDR2 YYNGEE.